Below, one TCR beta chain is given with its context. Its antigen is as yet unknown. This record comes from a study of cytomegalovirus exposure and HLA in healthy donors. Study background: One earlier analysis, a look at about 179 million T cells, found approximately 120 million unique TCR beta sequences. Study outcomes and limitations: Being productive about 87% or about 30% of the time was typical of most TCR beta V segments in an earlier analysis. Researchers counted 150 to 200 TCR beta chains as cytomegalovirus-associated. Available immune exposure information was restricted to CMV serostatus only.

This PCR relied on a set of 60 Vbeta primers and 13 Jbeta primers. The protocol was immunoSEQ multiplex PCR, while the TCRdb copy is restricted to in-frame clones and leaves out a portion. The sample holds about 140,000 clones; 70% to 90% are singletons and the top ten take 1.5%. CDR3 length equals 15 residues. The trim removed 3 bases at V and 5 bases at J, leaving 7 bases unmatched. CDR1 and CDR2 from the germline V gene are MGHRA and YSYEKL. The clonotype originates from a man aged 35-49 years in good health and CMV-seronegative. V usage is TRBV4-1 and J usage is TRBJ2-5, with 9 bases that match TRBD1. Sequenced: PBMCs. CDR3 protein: CASSQRGQGGETQYF. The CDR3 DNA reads TGCGCCAGCAGCCAGAGGGGACAGGGCGGGGAGACCCAGTACTTC.